This TCR beta chain comes out of a study of blood T cell repertoires in COVID-19. Sequencing was performed with immunoSEQ multiplex PCR; in TCRdb, only in-frame clones are kept and a portion is missing. The sample has some 250,000 clones, about 88% seen once. V was pared by 5 bases and J by 5 bases, with 12 bases between. Germline assignment: CDR1 SGHTA and CDR2 FQGTGA. There are 13 residues in the CDR3. The chain links TRBV7-3 to TRBJ1-1; D possibly corresponds to TRBD1 (6 bases). The sample was peripheral blood. The receptor's source is a man aged 25 to 40 with active or convalescent COVID-19. CDR3 amino acids: CASSTGTMTEAFF. The CDR3 nucleotides are TGTGCCAGCAGCACGGGGACAATGACTGAAGCTTTCTTT.